This TCR beta chain was captured in a study of CXCR3-negative and CXCR3-positive naive CD8 T cells. Germline CDR1 MGHRA, CDR2 YSYEKL. This CDR3 spans 14 amino acids. Comments on this clonotype: No antigen is known for it.

The study, taken as a whole, reports: Hydrophobicity was higher for TRB CDR3s found in CXCR3-positive naive cells than in CXCR3-negative naive cells. With respect to TRBV-TRBJ usage, naive CXCR3-negative and CXCR3-positive cells were similar; memory differed.

The TRB libraries of cDNA were built by UMI-labeled 5' RACE. For each CDR3 protein, TCRdb gives one entry from its re-call of the 5' RACE reads, without DNA. This table lists roughly 130,000 distinct CDR3 sequences. Sequenced input: naive CXCR3+ CD8+ T cells from blood. As for subset: CD45RO-CCR7+CD27+CD95- naive CD8+ T cells expressing CXCR3 (TNR3+). This receptor was obtained from a human donor in good health. Some clones in this sample may be carry-over from other donors' samples. V gene TRBV4-1 combines with J gene TRBJ2-2. The CDR3 loop is CASSHSQNTGELFF.